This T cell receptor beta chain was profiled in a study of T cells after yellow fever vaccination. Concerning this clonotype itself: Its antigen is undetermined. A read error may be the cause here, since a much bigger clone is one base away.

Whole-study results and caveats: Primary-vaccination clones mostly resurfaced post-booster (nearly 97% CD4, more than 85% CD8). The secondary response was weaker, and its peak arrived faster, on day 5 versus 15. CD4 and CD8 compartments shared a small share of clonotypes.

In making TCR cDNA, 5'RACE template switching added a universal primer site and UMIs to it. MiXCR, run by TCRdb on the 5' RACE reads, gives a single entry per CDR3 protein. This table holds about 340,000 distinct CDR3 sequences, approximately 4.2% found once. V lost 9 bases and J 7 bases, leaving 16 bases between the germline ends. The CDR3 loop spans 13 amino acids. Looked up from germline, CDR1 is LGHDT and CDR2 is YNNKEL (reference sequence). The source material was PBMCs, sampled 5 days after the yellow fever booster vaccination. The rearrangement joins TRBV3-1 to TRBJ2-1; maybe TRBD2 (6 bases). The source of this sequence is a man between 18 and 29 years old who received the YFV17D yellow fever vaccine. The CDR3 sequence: CARSYGGMNEQFF. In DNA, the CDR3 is TGTGCCAGAAGCTACGGAGGGATGAATGAGCAGTTCTTC.